This TCR beta chain was sequenced in a study of cytomegalovirus exposure and HLA in healthy donors. Whole-study findings and limits: Later analysis associated a missense DCLRE1C variant with TCR beta V- and J-gene trimming. Being productive about 90% or about 30% of the time was typical of most TCR beta V segments in an earlier analysis.

Use of 60 Vbeta and 13 Jbeta primers characterized the PCR. The repertoire was sequenced with immunoSEQ multiplex PCR; TCRdb's copy has only in-frame clones and lacks some. The repertoire holds about 190,000 clones, with 65% to 75% as singletons. Turning to this clone: Its matching antigen is unknown.

CDR1 and CDR2 from the germline V gene are MNHEY and SMNVEV (reference sequence). There are 14 residues in the CDR3. Deletions cut 4 bases from V and 10 bases from J, with 14 bases between. The gene calls are TRBV27 and TRBJ1-6; D possibly corresponds to TRBD1 (6 bases). This clonotype was obtained from a man aged 25 to 45 in good health and CMV-seropositive. Material for sequencing was PBMCs. The chain's CDR3 is CASSSPNRGSPLHF. CDR3 in DNA: TGTGCCAGCAGTTCGCCGAATAGGGGGTCACCCCTCCACTTT.